These T cell receptor beta chains were read from a single sample in a study of T cell repertoires in ileal Crohn's disease. The protocol was immunoSEQ multiplex PCR, while the TCRdb copy is restricted to in-frame clones and leaves out a portion. This table has a few thousand clones, 70% to 80% appearing once. Source material: ileal tissue. The source of these receptors is an adult with Crohn's disease. CDR3s include the opening cysteine and the closing phenylalanine or tryptophan. A D gene is named only where the DNA matches it firmly. The size field is filled for only some rows; it gives once, few, many or a size class.

. | TRBJ1-2 | 14 | TRBD1 | TRBV2 | TGTGCCACCGCGACGGGACAGGGGGCGGGTGGCTACACCTTC | CATATGQGAGGYTF
. | TRBJ1-6 | 15 | . | TRBV28 | TGTGCCAGCAGCCCTGGTGGCAGGGAAGTTTCACCCCTCCACTTT | CASSPGGREVSPLHF
few | TRBJ2-1 | 16 | TRBD2 | TRBV5-1 | TGCGCCAGCAGCTTGGGCGGGGGGCTTAAATACAATGAGCAGTTCTTC | CASSLGGGLKYNEQFF
few | TRBJ2-2 | 17 | . | TRBV27 | TGTGCCAGCAGTTCCCATCAACAGGGAGTTGACACCGGGGAGCTGTTTTTT | CASSSHQQGVDTGELFF
once | TRBJ2-1 | 11 | TRBD1 | TRBV27 | TGTGCCAGCAGTACAGGGGGCGAGCAGTTCTTC | CASSTGGEQFF
. | TRBJ1-3 | 15 | TRBD1 | TRBV29-1 | TGCAGCGTTGAAGAGGTCAGGGGGACTGGAAACACCATATATTTT | CSVEEVRGTGNTIYF
. | TRBJ1-1 | 11 | TRBD1 | TRBV29-1 | TGCAGCGTTGAAGGACAGGGGGCGACTTTCTTT | CSVEGQGATFF
. | TRBJ2-3 | 12 | . | TRBV5-1 | TGCGCCAGCAGCCCGACAACAGATACGCAGTATTTT | CASSPTTDTQYF
. | TRBJ1-6 | 13 | TRBD1 | TRBV6-5 | TGTGCCAGCAGGGGACAGGGGAATTCACCCCTCCACTTT | CASRGQGNSPLHF
. | TRBJ1-2 | 13 | . | TRBV2 | TGTGCCTCGCCCGTGGCAAATTGGTGGGGCTACACCTTC | CASPVANWWGYTF
. | TRBJ2-6 | 15 | . | TRBV2 | TGTGCCAGCAGTGGAGGCAAACGGGGGGCCAACGTCCTGACTTTC | CASSGGKRGANVLTF
. | TRBJ1-1 | 17 | . | TRBV29-1 | TGCAGCGTAATGTACTATATTACTACTGAGAGTGGGACTGAAGCTTTCTTT | CSVMYYITTESGTEAFF
. | TRBJ1-2 | 15 | . | TRBV5-6 | TGTGCCAGCAGCATGGGTGGGCAGGCCTTCTATGGCTACACCTTC | CASSMGGQAFYGYTF
. | TRBJ1-6 | 13 | . | TRBV6-5 | TGTGCCAGCAGGAAGACGACAGTAACACCCCTCCACTTT | CASRKTTVTPLHF
few | TRBJ2-5 | 15 | . | TRBV7-2 | TGTGCCAGCAGCTCTACCCGAGGGAGATTAGAGACCCAGTACTTC | CASSSTRGRLETQYF
. | TRBJ2-7 | 14 | TRBD2 | TRBV7-2 | TGTGCCAGCAGCCCGAGCGGGAGTCTGTACGAGCAGTACTTC | CASSPSGSLYEQYF
. | TRBJ2-2 | 15 | TRBD1 | TRBV4-3 | TGCGCCAGCAGCGAGGGGGCCATGAACACCGGGGAGCTGTTTTTT | CASSEGAMNTGELFF
. | TRBJ2-1 | 19 | TRBD2 | TRBV11-2 | TGTGCCAGCAGCTTCCCCCTAAGCCCCACTAGCGGCGAGGACAATGAGCAGTTCTTC | CASSFPLSPTSGEDNEQFF
. | TRBJ1-1 | 15 | TRBD1 | TRBV7-2 | TGTGCCAGCAGCTCCGTGACAGGGGGACCCACTGAAGCTTTCTTT | CASSSVTGGPTEAFF
. | TRBJ1-3 | 15 | . | TRBV6-5 | TGTGCCAGCAGTTACGGACAGATGACTGGAAACACCATATATTTT | CASSYGQMTGNTIYF
. | TRBJ1-5 | 15 | . | TRBV7-2 | TGTGCCAGCACTCCCCGGGGGGGGAGCAATCAGCCCCAGCATTTT | CASTPRGGSNQPQHF
. | TRBJ2-3 | 15 | . | TRBV7-9 | TGTGCCAGCAGCTTAGAACCAGCGGCGACAGATACGCAGTATTTT | CASSLEPAATDTQYF
. | TRBJ2-1 | 16 | TRBD2 | TRBV7-2 | TGTGCCAGCAGCTTAGCCGGTAGCGGGGGCTACAATGAGCAGTTCTTC | CASSLAGSGGYNEQFF
. | TRBJ2-1 | 16 | . | TRBV15 | TGTGCCACCAGCAGAGTGGACAGTCAGGGGTACAATGAGCAGTTCTTC | CATSRVDSQGYNEQFF